Below are 15 T cell receptor beta chains sequenced from a single sample in a study of T cell responses to AZD1222 COVID-19 vaccine. Here immunoSEQ multiplex PCR was the method, and the copy in TCRdb shows in-frame clones only, minus some. The table records 150,000 to 200,000 clones, approximately 94% of them present only once. The input for sequencing was peripheral blood, taken 28 days after the second AZD1222 dose. Receptors originate from an adult who received the AZD1222 COVID-19 vaccine.

The chain joins TRBV19 to TRBJ1-2; D may be TRBD1 (5 bases). Between the trimmed V and J ends, which lost 10 bases and 4 bases, there was a span of 13 bases. The CDR3 consists of 12 residues. Germline V gene data show CDR1 as LNHDA and CDR2 as SQIVND (reference sequence). CDR3: CATQDTRYGYTF. In nucleotides, the CDR3 is TGTGCCACTCAGGACACCCGCTATGGCTACACCTTC.

J is TRBJ1-1 and V is TRBV28; possibly TRBD1 for D (5 bases). The CDR3 consists of 12 residues. With 3 bases removed from V and 5 bases from J, the gap between germline ends came to 7 bases. Germline-derived CDR1 and CDR2 are MDHEN and SYDVKM. CDR3 bases: TGTGCCAGCAGTTTGGGGGAGACTGAAGCTTTCTTT. Its protein product is CASSLGETEAFF. The variable domain in full, with the rest retrieved from reference TRBV28 and TRBJ1-1, is DVKVTQSSRYLVKRTGEKVFLECVQDMDHENMFWYRQDPGLGLRLIYFSYDVKMKEKGDIPEGYSVSREKKERFSLILESASTNQTSMYLCASSLGETEAFFGQGTRLTVV.

This chain connects TRBV2 to TRBJ1-1, with a possible D match to TRBD1 (6 bases). This CDR3 is 12 amino acids long. Germline CDR1 and CDR2: SNHLY and FYNNEI. V lost 4 bases and J lost 7, with 10 bases in between. CDR3 region: CASSVGGIEAFF. The CDR3, as DNA: TGTGCCAGCAGTGTAGGGGGGATTGAAGCTTTCTTT. Variable domain in full (rest from reference TRBV2 and TRBJ1-1): EPEVTQTPSHQVTQMGQEVILRCVPISNHLYFYWYRQILGQKVEFLVSFYNNEISEKSEIFDDQFSVERPDGSNFTLKIRSTKLEDSAMYFCASSVGGIEAFFGQGTRLTVV.

The chain uses TRBV19 and TRBJ2-3; a weak D match, TRBD1 (6 bases). This CDR3 has 17 amino acids. Germline loops: CDR1 LNHDA, CDR2 SQIVND (reference sequence). Trimming pared 1 base from V and 0 bases from J, leaving 14 bases between. CDR3 coding DNA: TGTGCCAGTAGTATAGGAGGAGGACAGACTAGCACAGATACGCAGTATTTT. Protein sequence: CASSIGGGQTSTDTQYF.

This clone was observed a single time. A junction end diverges from the germline sequence, so it may reflect a read error. The V call is TRBV7-7, the J call TRBJ2-3; D is unclear. The length of the CDR3 is 16 residues. The germline V gene encodes CDR1 SSHAT and CDR2 FNYEAQ (reference sequence). This CDR3 is CASSFSEWAGTDTQYF. The CDR3 nucleotides read TGTGCTAGCAGCTTTTCTGAGTGGGCCGGCACAGATACGCAGTATTTT. Supplemented by reference TRBV7-7 and TRBJ2-3, the full variable domain reads GAGVSQSPRYKVTKRGQDVTLRCDPISSHATLYWYQQALGQGPEFLTYFNYEAQPDKSGLPSDRFSAERPEGSISTLTIQRTEQRDSAMYRCASSFSEWAGTDTQYFGPGTRLTVL.

The chain couples TRBV25-1 to TRBJ2-1; TRBD2 agrees at 10 bases. The V gene end was trimmed by 1 base and the J gene end by 10 bases; junction bases not matched to a gene: 10. The CDR3 spans 16 residues. Looked up from germline, CDR1 is MGHDK and CDR2 is SYGVNS. The CDR3 sequence: CASSELSSGGIKEQFF. CDR3 nucleotides: TGTGCCAGCAGTGAATTGAGTAGCGGGGGGATTAAGGAGCAGTTCTTC.

The genes are TRBV5-6 and TRBJ1-4, with D unresolved. The germline V and J ends were trimmed by 2 bases and 5 bases, with 10 bases remaining between them. The CDR3 extends over 14 amino acids. Looked up from germline, CDR1 is SGHDT and CDR2 is YYEEEE. CDR3 coding DNA: TGTGCCAGCAGCTTCGTTGGTGGGAATGAAAAACTGTTTTTT. This codes for CASSFVGGNEKLFF.

The rearrangement links TRBV6-5 to TRBJ2-2; D possibly corresponds to TRBD1 (7 bases). Germline loops: CDR1 MNHEY, CDR2 SVGAGI. The CDR3 contains 15 residues. Trimming shortened V by 11 bases and J by 6 bases, and 22 bases separated the two germline ends. CDR3 loop: CAGLWGAGGSGELFF. The CDR3 DNA follows: TGTGCCGGCCTTTGGGGCGCAGGGGGGTCCGGGGAGCTGTTTTTT.

The gene calls are TRBV7-9 and TRBJ2-5, with D possibly being TRBD2 (5 bases). Trimming cost V 1 base and J 4 bases, with 7 bases left between them. Germline CDR1 SEHNR, CDR2 FQNEAQ (reference sequence). CDR3 length: 13 residues. DNA of the CDR3: TGTGCCAGCAGCTTAGTAGCGAGAGAGACCCAGTACTTC. Protein sequence: CASSLVARETQYF.

The chain combines TRBV7-9 with TRBJ2-7; no reliable D call. Trimming left V 1 base short and J 4 bases short, with 11 bases between. The length of the CDR3 is 14 residues. The V gene's germline CDR1 is SEHNR and CDR2 FQNEAQ (reference sequence). This CDR3 reads CASSLDSSAYEQYF. The CDR3 region has the DNA TGTGCCAGCAGCTTAGACTCAAGCGCATACGAGCAGTACTTC.

This clone was seen only once. Within the sample, other DNA sequences also encode this same CDR3. The chain has TRBV15 and TRBJ1-2, with 8 bases that match TRBD1. The germline gives CDR1 LNHNV, CDR2 YYDKDF (reference sequence). Trimming removed 3 bases from V and 5 bases from J; junction bases left unmatched: 2. The CDR3 covers 13 residues. CDR3 in amino acids: CATSRDRVYGYTF. The CDR3 region has the DNA TGTGCCACCAGCAGGGACAGGGTGTATGGCTACACCTTC. The whole variable domain, remainder taken from reference TRBV15 and TRBJ1-2, is DAMVIQNPRYQVTQFGKPVTLSCSQTLNHNVMYWYQQKSSQAPKLLFHYYDKDFNNEADTPDNFQSRRPNTSFCFLDIRSPGLGDTAMYLCATSRDRVYGYTFGSGTRLTVV.

The genes are TRBV5-6 and TRBJ1-1, with 8 nucleotides matching TRBD1. Per germline, CDR1 SGHDT and CDR2 YYEEEE. V dropped 4 bases and J dropped 5; count of bases not matched to a gene: 7. This CDR3 is built from 14 residues. In DNA, the CDR3 is TGTGCCAGCAGCAGACAGGGGCGGCCTACTGAAGCTTTCTTT. Translation gives CASSRQGRPTEAFF.

The chain combines TRBV19 with TRBJ2-6; D unclear. From germline, CDR1 is LNHDA and CDR2 SQIVND (reference sequence). The CDR3 is made up of 15 amino acids. V shed 2 bases and J shed 1 base, with 6 bases lying between them. CDR3 nucleotides: TGTGCCAGTAGTATACTAAGGTCTGGGGCCAACGTCCTGACTTTC. Protein sequence: CASSILRSGANVLTF. The variable domain in full, with the rest retrieved from reference TRBV19 and TRBJ2-6, is DGGITQSPKYLFRKEGQNVTLSCEQNLNHDAMYWYRQDPGQGLRLIYYSQIVNDFQKGDIAEGYSVSREKKESFPLTVTSAQKNPTAFYLCASSILRSGANVLTFGAGSRLTVL.

V gene TRBV2 combines with J gene TRBJ1-5; perhaps TRBD1 as D (5 bases). Germline V gene sequence: CDR1 SNHLY, CDR2 FYNNEI. This CDR3 is 11 amino acids long. V was shortened by 4 bases and J by 7 bases, with 5 bases between the two germline ends. The CDR3: CASSGGQPQHF. As DNA, the CDR3 is TGTGCCAGCAGTGGGGGGCAGCCCCAGCATTTT.

The rearrangement links TRBV9 to TRBJ1-5; D may be TRBD1 (5 bases). Trimming stripped 4 bases from V and 7 bases from J, with 18 bases between. The germline gives CDR1 SGDLS, CDR2 YYNGEE. This CDR3 is built from 15 residues. As DNA, the CDR3 is TGTGCCAGCAGCCCCCAGGACATTCCGGAACAGCCCCAGCATTTT. Amino acids: CASSPQDIPEQPQHF.